A selection of T cell receptor beta chains follows, all from one sample in a study of blood T cell repertoires in COVID-19. Produced via immunoSEQ multiplex PCR; TCRdb's table is partial and in-frame only. Altogether 200,000 to 250,000 clones are present, around 83% being singletons, with the ten largest covering around 7.2%. Sequences were obtained from peripheral blood. Receptor source: a woman aged 45 to 65 with acute or convalescent COVID-19. Both conserved end residues are part of each CDR3. Fields, in order: V gene, clone size, D gene, J gene, CDR3 DNA, CDR3 protein. A D gene is named only where the DNA matches it firmly. Expanded clones get a size class; other rows say once, few or many, or leave the size out.

>TRBV19|few|NA|TRBJ2-3
TGTGCCAGTAGTTTCGGCAGGGGCTCGACAGATACGCAGTATTTT
CASSFGRGSTDTQYF
>TRBV27|few|NA|TRBJ2-7
TGTGCCACCTTGGCGGGGCTCGAGCAGTACTTC
CATLAGLEQYF
>TRBV2|NA|TRBD1|TRBJ1-2
TGTGCCAGCAGTGAGTCCGGGACAGGGTACGGCGGCTACACCTTC
CASSESGTGYGGYTF
>TRBV29-1|NA|NA|TRBJ1-3
TGCAGCGTTAAGTGGGGCCAGGCTTGGGGAAACACCATATATTTT
CSVKWGQAWGNTIYF
>TRBV28|NA|NA|TRBJ2-2
TGTGCCAGCAGTTCAGAGGGTGGATACACCGGGGAGCTGTTTTTT
CASSSEGGYTGELFF
>TRBV19|few|NA|TRBJ2-2
TGTGCCAGTAGTGCAGCGAACACCGGGGAGCTGTTTTTT
CASSAANTGELFF
>TRBV4-2|NA|NA|TRBJ1-3
TGTGCCAGCAGCCAAGCAGGTCTAGCGTACTCTGGAAACACCATATATTTT
CASSQAGLAYSGNTIYF
>TRBV12-3/TRBV12-4|NA|NA|TRBJ2-7
TGTGCCAGCAGCGGTTTGAGCTCCTACGAGCAGTACTTC
CASSGLSSYEQYF
>TRBV29-1|NA|TRBD1|TRBJ1-1
TGCAGCGCAGGGGACAGGGGCGGCACTGAAGCTTTCTTT
CSAGDRGGTEAFF
>TRBV20-1|once|NA|TRBJ1-1
TGCAGTGCTAGGGGGCCGCTTGAAGCTTTCTTT
CSARGPLEAFF
>TRBV12-3/TRBV12-4|NA|NA|TRBJ2-7
TGTGCCAGCAGTTCTAGCTCCTACGAGCAGTACTTC
CASSSSSYEQYF
>TRBV7-6|NA|NA|TRBJ1-3
TGTGCCAGCAGCATCCCCGGAGGGGCAGAGACTCCGTACTCTGGAAACACCATATATTTT
CASSIPGGAETPYSGNTIYF
>TRBV5-4|NA|NA|TRBJ2-3
TGTGCCAGCAGCCCCTATGAGGGTCCCCTGAACACAGATACGCAGTATTTT
CASSPYEGPLNTDTQYF
>TRBV6-1|few|TRBD1|TRBJ1-4
TGTGCCAGCAGTGAGTCGACAGGGGTGGGTGAAAAACTGTTTTTT
CASSESTGVGEKLFF
>TRBV7-2|NA|TRBD1|TRBJ1-4
TGTGCCAGCAGCTCGGACAGGGGTACTAATGAAAAACTGTTTTTT
CASSSDRGTNEKLFF
>TRBV15|NA|NA|TRBJ2-3
TGTGCCACCAGCAGAGAAGGAACAGGGATGAGGACAGATACGCAGTATTTT
CATSREGTGMRTDTQYF
>TRBV20-1|NA|NA|TRBJ2-7
TGCAGTGCTACAATTTCCTACGAGCAGTACTTC
CSATISYEQYF
>TRBV9|NA|TRBD1|TRBJ2-1
TGTGCCAGCAGCGTTCAGCCGGGGACAGGGGACAATGAGCAGTTCTTC
CASSVQPGTGDNEQFF
>TRBV10-3|NA|NA|TRBJ1-2
TGTGCCATCAGTGAGAGCGACGCGAAGCAGGGCTATGGCTACACCTTC
CAISESDAKQGYGYTF
>TRBV9|NA|TRBD1|TRBJ1-6
TGTGCCAGCAGCGGGACAGGGGTCTCACCCCTCCACTTT
CASSGTGVSPLHF
>TRBV12-3/TRBV12-4|NA|NA|TRBJ2-7
TGTGCCAGCAGTTCAGACCGGGGACTCGAGCAGTACTTC
CASSSDRGLEQYF
>TRBV28|NA|TRBD2|TRBJ2-5
TGTGCCAGCAGCTCGTTAGCGGGGGGGAGGAGGGAGACCCAGTACTTC
CASSSLAGGRRETQYF
>TRBV10-2|NA|TRBD2|TRBJ2-1
TGCGCCAGCAGTGAATCTAGCGGGAGTCTCAATGAGCAGTTCTTC
CASSESSGSLNEQFF
>TRBV6-6|NA|NA|TRBJ1-1
TGTGCCAGCAATACATGGACAGCTGAAGCTTTCTTT
CASNTWTAEAFF
>TRBV14|NA|NA|TRBJ2-7
TGTGCCAGCAGCCAAGGAGGTGACGGTGGCAGCCGGGAGCAGTACTTC
CASSQGGDGGSREQYF
>TRBV7-2|NA|TRBD2|TRBJ2-1
TGTGCCAGCAGCCAGAGCGGGGGGGCCTCGTACAATGAGCAGTTCTTC
CASSQSGGASYNEQFF
>TRBV7-8|NA|NA|TRBJ1-1
TGTGCCAGCAGCTTACCCGGGGCTGAAGCTTTCTTT
CASSLPGAEAFF
>TRBV19|NA|TRBD1|TRBJ1-2
TGTGCCAGTAGTATAAGCTCAGGGGGCTATGGCTACACCTTC
CASSISSGGYGYTF
>TRBV9|NA|TRBD1|TRBJ2-7
TGTGCCAGCGCCCCCCTGCCCGGGACAGACATCTTGGAGCAGTACTTC
CASAPLPGTDILEQYF
>TRBV6-6|NA|TRBD2|TRBJ2-3
TGTGCCAGCAGCTTCGGGACTAGCGGGGGCACAGATACGCAGTATTTT
CASSFGTSGGTDTQYF
>TRBV6-2/TRBV6-3|NA|NA|TRBJ1-6
TGTGCCAGCAGTTACGGGGACTATTCACCCCTCCACTTT
CASSYGDYSPLHF
>TRBV19|NA|TRBD2|TRBJ2-7
TGTGCCAGTACCCGGCGGCTAGCGGAGGAGGGCGAGCAGTACTTC
CASTRRLAEEGEQYF
>TRBV11-1|NA|NA|TRBJ1-3
TGTGCCAGCAGCCAACAGGGAAGCGACGGAAACACCATATATTTT
CASSQQGSDGNTIYF
>TRBV6-6|NA|TRBD1|TRBJ1-2
TGTGCCAGCACGACAGGGGGCGTATATGGCTACACCTTC
CASTTGGVYGYTF
>TRBV6-4|NA|NA|TRBJ1-5
TGTGCCAGCAGTGACGTAGACTTCCACAATCAGCCCCAGCATTTT
CASSDVDFHNQPQHF
>TRBV5-1|few|NA|TRBJ2-7
TGCGCCAGCAGCTGGACTACAAGCTCCTACGAGCAGTACTTC
CASSWTTSSYEQYF
>TRBV5-1|NA|TRBD1|TRBJ1-2
TGCGCCAGCAGCCAAGACACAAAACAGGGGAACTATGGCTACACCTTC
CASSQDTKQGNYGYTF
>TRBV30|NA|NA|TRBJ2-3
TGTGCCTGGAGTGACTACCGAGATACGCAGTATTTT
CAWSDYRDTQYF
>TRBV7-2|NA|TRBD2|TRBJ2-1
TGTGCCAGCAGCTACTCTAGCGGGAGGGCTGAGCAGTTCTTC
CASSYSSGRAEQFF
>TRBV5-1|few|NA|TRBJ2-2
TGCGCCAGCAGCTACGGACAGACGAACACCGGGGAGCTGTTTTTT
CASSYGQTNTGELFF
>TRBV5-1|NA|TRBD1|TRBJ2-7
TGCGCCAGCAGCTCGCAACCGGGACAGGGCTACGAGCAGTACTTC
CASSSQPGQGYEQYF
>TRBV3-1/TRBV3-2|NA|NA|TRBJ2-1
TGTGCCAGCAGCCACGTCCTTGAGAGCTCCTACAATGAGCAGTTCTTC
CASSHVLESSYNEQFF
>TRBV24-1|NA|NA|TRBJ2-7
TGTGCCACCAGTGATTTGCACGGTTTTCCGTACTTC
CATSDLHGFPYF
>TRBV2|NA|NA|TRBJ2-1
TGTGCCAGCAGTGGTTTAGCGGAGGCCTACAATGAGCAGTTCTTC
CASSGLAEAYNEQFF
>TRBV7-3|NA|TRBD1|TRBJ2-3
TGTGCCAGCAGCTTGGGGACAGGGGTGGGCACAGATACGCAGTATTTT
CASSLGTGVGTDTQYF
>TRBV4-1|once|NA|TRBJ2-7
TGCGCCAGCAGCCAAGTGCTAACCGTTCGGGGCGAGCAGTACTTC
CASSQVLTVRGEQYF
>TRBV19|NA|NA|TRBJ1-5
TGTGCCAGTAAGACAGAGTATAGCAATCAGCCCCAGCATTTT
CASKTEYSNQPQHF
>TRBV7-2|NA|NA|TRBJ2-1
TGTGCCAGCAGCTTAGTTGGGGGAGGCTCCTACAATGAGCAGTTCTTC
CASSLVGGGSYNEQFF
>TRBV11-1|NA|NA|TRBJ1-5
TGTGCCAGCAGTGACACTTCCAATCAGCCCCAGCATTTT
CASSDTSNQPQHF
>TRBV3-1/TRBV3-2|NA|NA|TRBJ1-6
TGTGCCAGCAGCCAAGACAGGGGTTATAATTCACCCCTCCACTTT
CASSQDRGYNSPLHF
>TRBV2|few|NA|TRBJ2-2
TGTGCCAGCAGCGTCCGGGGAGCCTCGAACACCGGGGAGCTGTTTTTT
CASSVRGASNTGELFF
>TRBV19|NA|NA|TRBJ2-7
TGTGCCAGTAGTGGTGGTGGGGCAAGGAGCTCCTACGAGCAGTACTTC
CASSGGGARSSYEQYF
>TRBV6-2/TRBV6-3|NA|NA|TRBJ2-7
TGTGCCAGCAGCACAGCGGGCCCCTCCTACGAGCAGTACTTC
CASSTAGPSYEQYF
>TRBV28|NA|NA|TRBJ2-3
TGTGCCAGCAGTCTTCAGGGTACTATGACAGATACGCAGTATTTT
CASSLQGTMTDTQYF
>TRBV19|NA|NA|TRBJ2-1
TGTGCCAGTAGTATACTACGGGGTCTAGGCTACAATGAGCAGTTCTTC
CASSILRGLGYNEQFF
>TRBV7-6|NA|TRBD1|TRBJ1-3
TGTGCCAGCAGCCCAATATTGGGGGACAGGGAACACACCATATATTTT
CASSPILGDREHTIYF
>TRBV5-1|NA|TRBD1|TRBJ1-3
TGCGCCAGCAGCTTGGCCATCATGACAGGGGGCTCGAACACCATATATTTT
CASSLAIMTGGSNTIYF
>TRBV6-5|NA|TRBD1|TRBJ2-7
TGTGCCAGCAGGTTGGGACAGGGCTTCGAGCAGTACTTC
CASRLGQGFEQYF